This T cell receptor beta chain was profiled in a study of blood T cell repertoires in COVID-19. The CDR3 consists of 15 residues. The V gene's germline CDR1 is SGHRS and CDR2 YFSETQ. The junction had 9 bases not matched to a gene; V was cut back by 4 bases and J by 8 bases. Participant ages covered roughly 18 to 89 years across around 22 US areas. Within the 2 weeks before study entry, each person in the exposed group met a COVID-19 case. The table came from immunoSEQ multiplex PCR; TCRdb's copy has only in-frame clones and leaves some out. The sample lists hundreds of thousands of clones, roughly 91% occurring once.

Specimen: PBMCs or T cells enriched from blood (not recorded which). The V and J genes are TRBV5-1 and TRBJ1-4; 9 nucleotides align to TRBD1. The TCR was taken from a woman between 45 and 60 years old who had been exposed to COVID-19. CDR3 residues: CASSQGGTGREKLFF. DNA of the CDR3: TGCGCCAGCAGCCAAGGGGGGACAGGGAGAGAAAAACTGTTTTTT.